These 23 T cell receptor beta chains were all obtained from the same sample, sequenced in a study of blood T cell repertoires in COVID-19. Here immunoSEQ multiplex PCR was the method, and the copy in TCRdb shows in-frame clones only, minus some. This repertoire shows 100,000 or so clones, 75% to 95% found once; its top ten account for around 4%. The sample was peripheral blood. The receptors originated from a woman aged 45 to 65 in a cohort sampled during active COVID-19.

The chain employs TRBV5-1 and TRBJ2-6; TRBD2 agrees at 7 bases. V trimming: 1 base; J trimming: 2 bases; junction bases outside the gene matches: 3. CDR1 is SGHRS and CDR2 is YFSETQ in the germline V gene. This CDR3 is built from 16 residues. This chain's CDR3 is CASSLSGIAGANVLTF. The CDR3 DNA reads TGCGCCAGCAGCTTGAGCGGGATTGCTGGGGCCAACGTCCTGACTTTC.

The chain recombines TRBV28 with TRBJ1-1; D ambiguous. The CDR3 runs to 11 residues. Germline V gene lookup returns CDR1 MDHEN and CDR2 SYDVKM. V gave up 3 bases and J gave up 4 bases, with 3 bases separating them. CDR3 bases: TGTGCCAGCAGTTTCGGCACTGAAGCTTTCTTT. This translates into CASSFGTEAFF.

The chain has TRBV18 and TRBJ2-5, with TRBD1 as a possible D gene (6 bases). This CDR3 is 14 amino acids long. Trimming removed 4 bases at V and 5 bases at J, with 14 bases between. Germline CDR1 and CDR2: KGHSH and LQKENI. The CDR3 protein is CASSRQVFGETQYF. CDR3 nucleotide sequence: TGTGCCAGCTCACGACAGGTATTTGGGGAGACCCAGTACTTC.

The chain has TRBV21-1 and TRBJ2-7; TRBD2 is taken as the D call from the table, unchecked against the DNA. TRBV21-1 is assigned pseudogene status. The CDR3 totals 17 residues. CDR3 sequence reads: CASRSGTEAQGGVEQYF. The CDR3, as DNA: TGTGCCAGCAGATCCGGTACCGAGGCCCAAGGAGGTGTCGAGCAGTACTTC.

This chain joins TRBV4-1 and TRBJ2-1; 7 bases map to TRBD1. The CDR3 contains 14 residues. Germline V CDR1 and CDR2: MGHRA, YSYEKL. The ends lost 3 bases at V and 10 bases at J; junction bases unmatched: 9. The CDR3 here is CASSHPGTVREQFF. Here the CDR3 DNA reads TGCGCCAGCAGCCATCCCGGGACAGTAAGGGAGCAGTTCTTC.

V gene TRBV5-1 combines with J gene TRBJ2-1; 8 bases line up with TRBD1. Trimming took 2 bases from V and 4 from J; bases not matched to a gene: 2. The germline V gene encodes CDR1 SGHRS and CDR2 YFSETQ. This CDR3 spans 14 amino acids. This CDR3 is CASSFGTGYNEQFF. The DNA for the CDR3 is TGCGCCAGCAGCTTTGGGACAGGATACAATGAGCAGTTCTTC.

CDR3 bases: TGTGCCAGCAGTCCGGAACCGTTCGGAGACTATGGCTACACCTTC. Translated: CASSPEPFGDYGYTF. The chain links TRBV25-1 to TRBJ1-2; D not resolved. The CDR3 contains 15 residues. Germline V CDR1 and CDR2: MGHDK, SYGVNS. V lost 5 bases, J lost 3 bases, and 16 bases lay in between.

This clone has only a few counts. The chain links TRBV3-1 (or the pseudogene TRBV3-2) to TRBJ1-2; TRBD1 might be the D (6 bases). Trimming left V 2 bases short and J 2 bases short, with 15 bases between. CDR1 LGHDT and CDR2 YNNKEL come from the germline V gene (reference sequence). The CDR3 contains 16 residues. The DNA for the CDR3 is TGTGCCAGCAGCCAATTTTCGCGCCAGGGGAACTATGGCTACACCTTC. Encoded protein: CASSQFSRQGNYGYTF.

This chain links TRBV24-1 with TRBJ2-5; D perhaps matches TRBD1 (5 bases). This CDR3 is built from 15 residues. CDR1 is KGHDR and CDR2 is SFDVKD in the germline V gene. Deletions cut 4 bases from V and 5 bases from J, with 16 bases between. CDR3 protein: CATSEGSGARETQYF. CDR3 coding DNA: TGTGCCACCAGTGAAGGATCTGGGGCAAGGGAGACCCAGTACTTC.

The chain employs TRBV7-2 and TRBJ2-7, with TRBD2 matching over 13 bases. This CDR3 comprises 16 residues. The trim removed 0 bases at V and 4 bases at J, leaving 3 bases unmatched. Germline lookup yields CDR1 SGHTA and CDR2 FQGNSA. The chain's CDR3 is CASSLAPGLAGYEQYF. The CDR3, as DNA: TGTGCCAGCAGCTTAGCCCCGGGACTAGCGGGATACGAGCAGTACTTC. Filled out from reference TRBV7-2 and TRBJ2-7, the complete variable domain reads GAGVSQSPSNKVTEKGKDVELRCDPISGHTALYWYRQSLGQGLEFLIYFQGNSAPDKSGLPSDRFSAERTGGSVSTLTIQRTQQEDSAVYLCASSLAPGLAGYEQYFGPGTRLTVT.

V gene TRBV7-3 combines with J gene TRBJ2-1; 8 bases map to TRBD1. The trim removed 5 bases at V and 0 bases at J, leaving 3 bases unmatched. CDR1 is SGHTA, CDR2 FQGTGA, per germline. This CDR3 comprises 15 residues. The CDR3 DNA is TGTGCCAGCAGCGGACAGGGAGGCTCCTACAATGAGCAGTTCTTC. Translation: CASSGQGGSYNEQFF.

The V gene is TRBV19, the J gene TRBJ2-1, with D possibly TRBD1 on 6 matching bases. The CDR3 runs 17 residues. The germline CDR1 and CDR2 sequences are LNHDA and SQIVND (reference sequence). The germline V and J ends were trimmed by 0 bases and 6 bases, with 18 bases remaining between them. CDR3 DNA: TGTGCCAGTAGTATAGATCACACGACAGGACTGGGCAATGAGCAGTTCTTC. Translating it yields CASSIDHTTGLGNEQFF.

This sequence joins TRBV9 and TRBJ1-2; 10 bases fit TRBD1. J lost 6 bases, V lost 0 bases, and 5 bases had no gene match. Germline lookup yields CDR1 SGDLS and CDR2 YYNGEE. This CDR3 region has 15 residues. The CDR3 DNA reads as TGTGCCAGCAGCGTAGGACAGGGGGCTTACAATGGCTACACCTTC. Its protein product is CASSVGQGAYNGYTF.

The J gene is TRBJ1-2, the V gene TRBV9; no reliable D call. CDR1 and CDR2 (germline): SGDLS, YYNGEE. The CDR3 is 15 amino acids. V was cut by 1 base and J by 0 bases, with 10 bases left in between. CDR3 coding DNA: TGTGCCAGCAGCGTATCGGCGGCCACTAACTATGGCTACACCTTC. Amino acids: CASSVSAATNYGYTF.

The V call is TRBV10-3, the J call TRBJ2-1; 12 nucleotides line up with TRBD2. This CDR3 is built from 18 residues. The germline V gene encodes CDR1 ENHRY and CDR2 SYGVKD. With V trimmed by 5 bases and J by 2 bases, 10 bases remained unmatched. The CDR3 sequence is CAISKRTSGMSTYNEQFF. CDR3 sequence (DNA): TGTGCCATCAGTAAGAGGACTAGCGGGATGTCTACCTACAATGAGCAGTTCTTC.

V is TRBV6-4 and J is TRBJ1-5; D is possibly TRBD1 (5 bases). V was clipped by 5 bases and J by 3 bases, with 8 bases between them. CDR3 size: 13 residues. CDR1 and CDR2 from the germline V gene are MRHNA and SNTAGT. The DNA of the CDR3 is TGTGCCAGCAGTACACAGGTCAATCAGCCCCAGCATTTT. It translates to CASSTQVNQPQHF.

V usage is TRBV18 and J usage is TRBJ2-2, with D hard to call. Trimming took 5 bases from V and 1 from J, leaving 8 bases between them. The germline V gene has CDR1 KGHSH and CDR2 LQKENI. The CDR3 spans 14 residues. The CDR3 region is CASSTRQNTGELFF. CDR3 nucleotides: TGTGCCAGCTCAACCAGACAGAACACCGGGGAGCTGTTTTTT. The entire variable domain, with the rest obtained from reference TRBV18 and TRBJ2-2, is as follows: NAGVMQNPRHLVRRRGQEARLRCSPMKGHSHVYWYRQLPEEGLKFMVYLQKENIIDESGMPKERFSAEFPKEGPSILRIQQVVRGDSAAYFCASSTRQNTGELFFGEGSRLTVL.

This chain links TRBV10-3 with TRBJ2-7, with 8 bases matching TRBD1. CDR1 and CDR2 from the germline V gene are ENHRY and SYGVKD. This CDR3 region has 14 residues. After removal of 4 bases from V and 6 bases from J, the junction contained 8 bases not matched to a gene. The CDR3 here is CAISAGQGIGEQYF. The CDR3 nucleotides read TGTGCCATCAGTGCCGGACAGGGCATCGGCGAGCAGTACTTC.

This chain links TRBV29-1 with TRBJ1-2; 7 bases map to TRBD1. V dropped 7 bases and J dropped 4; count of bases not matched to a gene: 6. The CDR3 is 12 amino acids. CDR1 and CDR2 from the germline V gene are SQVTM and ANQGSEA. In DNA form, the CDR3 reads TGCAGCGATGACAGGGAAACCTATGGCTACACCTTC. Its protein is CSDDRETYGYTF.

This chain links TRBV18 with TRBJ2-1; 13 bases are a match to TRBD2. J gave up 6 bases and V 3 bases, and 8 bases lay outside the gene matches. Germline V gives CDR1 KGHSH, CDR2 LQKENI. CDR3 length: 17 residues. The chain's CDR3 is CASSPPTSGRRGNEQFF. The DNA of the CDR3 is TGTGCCAGCTCACCCCCGACTAGCGGGAGGCGCGGCAATGAGCAGTTCTTC. Based on the CDR3 plus reference TRBV18 and TRBJ2-1, the full variable domain is NAGVMQNPRHLVRRRGQEARLRCSPMKGHSHVYWYRQLPEEGLKFMVYLQKENIIDESGMPKERFSAEFPKEGPSILRIQQVVRGDSAAYFCASSPPTSGRRGNEQFFGPGTRLTVL.

As DNA, the CDR3 is TGTGCCAGCAGGGCGACAGGGAACACCGGGGAGCTGTTTTTT. Protein product: CASRATGNTGELFF. The chain joins TRBV5-4 to TRBJ2-2; tentatively, D is TRBD1 (6 bases). The ends were cut back, 5 bases at V and 1 base at J, with 9 bases in the middle. The CDR3 extends over 14 amino acids. In germline, CDR1 is SGHNT, CDR2 YYREEE (reference sequence).

The chain employs TRBV6-5 and TRBJ2-5; 11 bases align to TRBD1. The germline gives CDR1 MNHEY, CDR2 SVGAGI. The CDR3 sequence is 15 residues long. J lost 5 bases, V lost 7 bases, and 9 bases had no gene match. DNA for the CDR3: TGTGCCAGCAAACTCGGAGGACAGGGGGCTGAGACCCAGTACTTC. This translates into CASKLGGQGAETQYF.

The chain uses TRBV6-1 and TRBJ2-2, with 12 bases identical to TRBD2. Germline CDR1 and CDR2: MNHNS and SASEGT. V was pared by 3 bases and J by 1 base, with 9 bases of the junction left unmatched. The CDR3 totals 19 residues. CDR3 residues: CASSEISTGLAGNTGELFF. CDR3 nucleotide sequence: TGTGCCAGCAGTGAGATAAGTACGGGACTAGCGGGGAACACCGGGGAGCTGTTTTTT.